The 11 T cell receptor beta chains in this list originate from one sample, sequenced in a study of cytomegalovirus exposure and HLA in healthy donors. Assay used: immunoSEQ multiplex PCR; TCRdb lists only in-frame clones, some missing. The table includes fewer than 95,000 clones, roughly 84% detected once. What was sequenced was PBMCs. Receptor source: a woman between 18 and 29 years old in good health and CMV-seropositive.

This clone was seen many times. The CDR3, as DNA: TGCGCCAGCAGCCAAGAGATAACACTAGGAGGCTACACCTTC. Amino acids: CASSQEITLGGYTF. This chain links TRBV4-3 with TRBJ1-2; D not resolved. This CDR3 has 14 residues. V gave up 0 bases and J gave up 8 bases, with 13 bases separating them. In germline, CDR1 is LGHNA, CDR2 YSLEER.

The gene calls are TRBV7-6 and TRBJ2-1, with D maybe TRBD2 (5 bases). The CDR3 length is 16 residues. Trimming took off 2 bases at V and 8 bases at J, with 19 bases between the two ends. Germline lookup yields CDR1 SGHVS and CDR2 FNYEAQ. The CDR3 here is CASSLKSSEGGDEQFF. The CDR3 coding sequence is TGTGCCAGCAGCTTAAAGAGTAGCGAAGGCGGCGATGAGCAGTTCTTC.

This chain joins TRBV28 and TRBJ1-2; a possible D gene is TRBD1 (5 bases). The V gene lost 8 bases and the J gene lost 4 bases, with 14 bases spanning the gap. Germline assignment: CDR1 MDHEN and CDR2 SYDVKM. This CDR3 has 13 amino acids. DNA for the CDR3: TGTGCCAGCGGGCGGGGCGAGCGCTATGGCTACACCTTC. Its translation is CASGRGERYGYTF.

The chain couples TRBV6-5 to TRBJ1-1; unclear D gene. This CDR3 comprises 15 residues. CDR1 MNHEY and CDR2 SVGAGI come from the germline V gene. V was cut by 6 bases and J by 1 base, with 15 bases left in between. The CDR3 here is CASSYRGGSNTEAFF. CDR3 in DNA: TGTGCCAGCAGCTACCGGGGAGGATCGAACACTGAAGCTTTCTTT.

This clone was seen only a few times. The DNA for the CDR3 is TGTGCCAGCAGCTCACAGGGGCCTTCCTACGAGCAGTACTTC. This sequence encodes CASSSQGPSYEQYF. The chain is built from TRBV27 and TRBJ2-7, with 7 bases matching TRBD1. With 6 bases clipped from V and 1 base from J, the junction kept 6 bases outside the gene matches. The CDR3 is 14 residues long. CDR1 and CDR2 (germline): MNHEY, SMNVEV (reference sequence).

The chain carries TRBV7-2 and TRBJ2-4; 10 nucleotides line up with TRBD2. Germline lookup yields CDR1 SGHTA and CDR2 FQGNSA. After removal of 4 bases from V and 0 bases from J, the junction contained 6 bases not matched to a gene. The CDR3 length is 17 residues. This CDR3 reads CASSSLSGGVAKNIQYF. The CDR3 coding sequence is TGTGCCAGCAGCTCCCTAAGCGGGGGGGTAGCCAAAAACATTCAGTACTTC. The variable domain in full, with the rest retrieved from reference TRBV7-2 and TRBJ2-4, is GAGVSQSPSNKVTEKGKDVELRCDPISGHTALYWYRQSLGQGLEFLIYFQGNSAPDKSGLPSDRFSAERTGGSVSTLTIQRTQQEDSAVYLCASSSLSGGVAKNIQYFGAGTRLSVL.

V gene TRBV10-3 combines with J gene TRBJ2-2, with 12 bases fitting TRBD1. V dropped 5 bases and J dropped 6; count of bases not matched to a gene: 7. The germline V gene encodes CDR1 ENHRY and CDR2 SYGVKD. The CDR3 contains 16 residues. CDR3 DNA sequence: TGTGCCATCAGTCGTCCGGGACAGGGGGCATCCGGGGAGCTGTTTTTT. It encodes CAISRPGQGASGELFF.

The sample holds a few counts of this clone. The chain uses TRBV5-1 and TRBJ1-1; 9 nucleotides line up with TRBD1. Germline loops: CDR1 SGHRS, CDR2 YFSETQ. With V trimmed by 7 bases and J by 2 bases, 6 bases remained unmatched. This CDR3 spans 14 amino acids. CDR3 sequence (DNA): TGCGCCAGCGGAATAACAGGGGGCAACACTGAAGCTTTCTTT. Amino acid sequence: CASGITGGNTEAFF.

The rearrangement uses TRBV29-1 and TRBJ1-5, with TRBD1 matching over 7 bases. Per the germline V gene, CDR1 is SQVTM and CDR2 is ANQGSEA. V shed 6 bases, J shed 3 bases, and the junction held 8 bases outside the gene matches. The CDR3 spans 14 residues. The CDR3 loop is CSVAVGQDNQPQHF. CDR3 coding DNA: TGCAGCGTCGCGGTCGGACAGGACAATCAGCCCCAGCATTTT.

This clone has only one observation. V usage is TRBV7-9 and J usage is TRBJ1-3, with D possibly being TRBD1 (6 bases). Trimming took off 5 bases at V and 0 bases at J, with 17 bases between the two ends. Germline CDR1 and CDR2: SEHNR and FQNEAQ (reference sequence). This CDR3 spans 17 amino acids. The CDR3 sequence is CASSEKNRVISGNTIYF. The CDR3 coding sequence is TGTGCCAGCAGCGAAAAGAACAGGGTGATCTCTGGAAACACCATATATTTT.

Here the CDR3 reads CASSPPRTSVETQYF. In DNA form, the CDR3 reads TGTGCCAGCAGCCCCCCCCGGACTAGTGTTGAGACCCAGTACTTC. V usage is TRBV7-9 and J usage is TRBJ2-5; 7 bases agree with TRBD2. Germline trimming cut 5 bases from V and 5 bases from J; bases unmatched to any gene: 11. This CDR3 is built from 15 residues. Germline assignment: CDR1 SEHNR and CDR2 FQNEAQ (reference sequence).